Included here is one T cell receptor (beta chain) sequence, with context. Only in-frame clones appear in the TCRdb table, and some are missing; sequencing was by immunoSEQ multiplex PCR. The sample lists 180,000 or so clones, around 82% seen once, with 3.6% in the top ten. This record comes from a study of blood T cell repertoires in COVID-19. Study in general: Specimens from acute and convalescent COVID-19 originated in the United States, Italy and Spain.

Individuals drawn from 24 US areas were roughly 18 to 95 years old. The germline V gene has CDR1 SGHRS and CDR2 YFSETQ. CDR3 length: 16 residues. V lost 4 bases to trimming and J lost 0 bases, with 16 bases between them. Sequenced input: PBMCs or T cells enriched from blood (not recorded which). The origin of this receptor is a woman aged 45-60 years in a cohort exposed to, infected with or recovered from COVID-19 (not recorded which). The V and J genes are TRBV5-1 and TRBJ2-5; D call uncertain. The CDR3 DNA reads TGCGCCAGCAGCACGACTTCTCCAATGTACCAAGAGACCCAGTACTTC. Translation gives CASSTTSPMYQETQYF. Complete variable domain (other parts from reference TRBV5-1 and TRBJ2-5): KAGVTQTPRYLIKTRGQQVTLSCSPISGHRSVSWYQQTPGQGLQFLFEYFSETQRNKGNFPGRFSGRQFSNSRSEMNVSTLELGDSALYLCASSTTSPMYQETQYFGPGTRLLVL.